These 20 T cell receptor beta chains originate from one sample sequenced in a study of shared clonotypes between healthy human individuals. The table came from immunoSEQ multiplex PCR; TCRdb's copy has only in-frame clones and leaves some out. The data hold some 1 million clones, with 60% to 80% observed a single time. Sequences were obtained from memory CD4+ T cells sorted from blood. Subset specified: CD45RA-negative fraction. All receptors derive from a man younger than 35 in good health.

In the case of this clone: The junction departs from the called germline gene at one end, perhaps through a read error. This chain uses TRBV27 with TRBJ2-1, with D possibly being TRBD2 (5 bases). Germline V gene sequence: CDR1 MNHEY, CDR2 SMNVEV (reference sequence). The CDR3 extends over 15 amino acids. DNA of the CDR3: TGTGCCAGCAGCAGACCATTGGCGGGCACCAATGGGCAGTTCTTC. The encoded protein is CASSRPLAGTNGQFF.

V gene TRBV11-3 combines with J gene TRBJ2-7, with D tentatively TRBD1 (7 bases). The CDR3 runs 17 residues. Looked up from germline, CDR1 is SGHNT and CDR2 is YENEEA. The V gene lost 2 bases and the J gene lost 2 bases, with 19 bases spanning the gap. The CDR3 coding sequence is TGTGCCAGCAGCTTACCCCCCCCTGGCAGGGGGGCCTACGAGCAGTACTTC. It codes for CASSLPPPGRGAYEQYF.

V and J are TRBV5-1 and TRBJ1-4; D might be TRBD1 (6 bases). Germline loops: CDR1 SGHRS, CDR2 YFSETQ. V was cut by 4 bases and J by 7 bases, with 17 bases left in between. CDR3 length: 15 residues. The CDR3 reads CASSGDIARSEKLFF. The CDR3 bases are TGCGCCAGCAGCGGGGACATTGCTAGGTCTGAAAAACTGTTTTTT. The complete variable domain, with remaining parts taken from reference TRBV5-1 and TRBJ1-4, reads KAGVTQTPRYLIKTRGQQVTLSCSPISGHRSVSWYQQTPGQGLQFLFEYFSETQRNKGNFPGRFSGRQFSNSRSEMNVSTLELGDSALYLCASSGDIARSEKLFFGSGTQLSVL.

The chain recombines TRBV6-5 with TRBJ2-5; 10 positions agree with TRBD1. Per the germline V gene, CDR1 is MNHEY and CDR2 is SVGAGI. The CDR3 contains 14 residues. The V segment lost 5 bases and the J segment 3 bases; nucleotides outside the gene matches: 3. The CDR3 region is CASSRGTGEETQYF. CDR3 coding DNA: TGTGCCAGCAGTCGCGGGACAGGGGAAGAGACCCAGTACTTC.

CDR3 bases: TGTGCCAGCAGTAGGGGCGGGACGGCCTGGGATGGCTACACCTTC. Translated: CASSRGGTAWDGYTF. This sequence joins TRBV28 and TRBJ1-2, with D possibly TRBD1 on 5 matching bases. Germline V gene data show CDR1 as MDHEN and CDR2 as SYDVKM. The CDR3 runs to 15 residues. Trimming pared 5 bases from V and 6 bases from J, leaving 19 bases between.

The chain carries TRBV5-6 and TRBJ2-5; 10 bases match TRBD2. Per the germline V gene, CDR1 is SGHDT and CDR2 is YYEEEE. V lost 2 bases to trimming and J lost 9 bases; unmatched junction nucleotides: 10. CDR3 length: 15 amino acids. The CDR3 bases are TGTGCCAGCAGCTTCAAAGTGACTAGCGGGTACCCCCAGTACTTC. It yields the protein CASSFKVTSGYPQYF.

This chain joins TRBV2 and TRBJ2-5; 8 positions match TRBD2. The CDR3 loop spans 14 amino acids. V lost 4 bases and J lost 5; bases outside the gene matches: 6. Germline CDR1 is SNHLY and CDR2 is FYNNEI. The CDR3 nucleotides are TGTGCCAGCAGTGCCTGGACTAGCCTTGAGACCCAGTACTTC. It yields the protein CASSAWTSLETQYF. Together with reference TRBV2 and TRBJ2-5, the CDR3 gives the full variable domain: EPEVTQTPSHQVTQMGQEVILRCVPISNHLYFYWYRQILGQKVEFLVSFYNNEISEKSEIFDDQFSVERPDGSNFTLKIRSTKLEDSAMYFCASSAWTSLETQYFGPGTRLLVL.

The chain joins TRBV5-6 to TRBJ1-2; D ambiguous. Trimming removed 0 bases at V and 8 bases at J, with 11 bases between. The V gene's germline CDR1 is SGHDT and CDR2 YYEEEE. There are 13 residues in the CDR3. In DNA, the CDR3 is TGTGCCAGCAGCTTGGAACCCCGGGAGGGCTACACCTTC. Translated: CASSLEPREGYTF. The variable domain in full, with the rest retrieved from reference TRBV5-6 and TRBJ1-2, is DAGVTQSPTHLIKTRGQQVTLRCSPKSGHDTVSWYQQALGQGPQFIFQYYEEEERQRGNFPDRFSGHQFPNYSSELNVNALLLGDSALYLCASSLEPREGYTFGSGTRLTVV.

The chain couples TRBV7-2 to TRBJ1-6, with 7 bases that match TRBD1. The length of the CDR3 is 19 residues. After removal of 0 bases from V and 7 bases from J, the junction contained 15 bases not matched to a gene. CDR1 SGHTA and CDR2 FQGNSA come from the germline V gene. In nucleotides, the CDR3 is TGTGCCAGCAGCTTAGCGCCCGGGGCAGGGGGAGCACGGAATTCACCCCTCCACTTT. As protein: CASSLAPGAGGARNSPLHF.

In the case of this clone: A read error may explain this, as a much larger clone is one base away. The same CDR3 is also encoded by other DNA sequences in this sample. The CDR3 loop is CAISPGVNTEAFF. The CDR3 coding sequence is TGTGCCATCAGCCCAGGGGTGAACACTGAAGCTTTCTTT. This chain links TRBV10-3 with TRBJ1-1; TRBD1 might be the D (6 bases). Germline lookup yields CDR1 ENHRY and CDR2 SYGVKD. The CDR3 covers 13 residues. V was shortened by 6 bases and J by 0 bases, with 8 bases between the two germline ends.

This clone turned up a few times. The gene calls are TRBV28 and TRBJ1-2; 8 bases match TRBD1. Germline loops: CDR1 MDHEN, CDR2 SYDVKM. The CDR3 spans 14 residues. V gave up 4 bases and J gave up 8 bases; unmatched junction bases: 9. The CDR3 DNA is TGTGCCAGCAGTTCAGGGGCAGGGGGCAGAGGCTACACCTTC. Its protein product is CASSSGAGGRGYTF.

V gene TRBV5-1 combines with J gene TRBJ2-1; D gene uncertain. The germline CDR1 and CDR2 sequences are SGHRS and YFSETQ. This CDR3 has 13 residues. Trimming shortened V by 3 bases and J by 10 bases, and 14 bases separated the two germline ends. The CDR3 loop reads CASSWGYVGEQFF. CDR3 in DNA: TGCGCCAGCAGCTGGGGATATGTTGGAGAGCAGTTCTTC. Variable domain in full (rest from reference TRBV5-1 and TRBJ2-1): KAGVTQTPRYLIKTRGQQVTLSCSPISGHRSVSWYQQTPGQGLQFLFEYFSETQRNKGNFPGRFSGRQFSNSRSEMNVSTLELGDSALYLCASSWGYVGEQFFGPGTRLTVL.

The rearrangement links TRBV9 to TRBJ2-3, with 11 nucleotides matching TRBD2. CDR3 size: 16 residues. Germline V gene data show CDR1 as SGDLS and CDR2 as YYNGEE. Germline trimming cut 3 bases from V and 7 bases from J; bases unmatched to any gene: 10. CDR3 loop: CASSDTSGRIVNTQYF. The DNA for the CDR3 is TGTGCCAGCAGCGACACTAGCGGGAGAATCGTAAATACGCAGTATTTT.

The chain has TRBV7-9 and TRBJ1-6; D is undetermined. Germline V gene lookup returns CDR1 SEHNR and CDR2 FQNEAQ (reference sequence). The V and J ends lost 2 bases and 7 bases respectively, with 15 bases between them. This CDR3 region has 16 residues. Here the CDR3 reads CASSLLGLMGNSPLHF. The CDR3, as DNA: TGTGCCAGCAGCTTATTAGGGTTGATGGGGAATTCACCCCTCCACTTT.

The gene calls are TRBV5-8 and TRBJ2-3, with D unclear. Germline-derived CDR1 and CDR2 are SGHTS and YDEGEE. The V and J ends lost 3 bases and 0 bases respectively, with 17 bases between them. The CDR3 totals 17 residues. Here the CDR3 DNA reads TGTGCCAGCAGCTCCCTATCTAGTGGGTCTAGCACAGATACGCAGTATTTT. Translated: CASSSLSSGSSTDTQYF.

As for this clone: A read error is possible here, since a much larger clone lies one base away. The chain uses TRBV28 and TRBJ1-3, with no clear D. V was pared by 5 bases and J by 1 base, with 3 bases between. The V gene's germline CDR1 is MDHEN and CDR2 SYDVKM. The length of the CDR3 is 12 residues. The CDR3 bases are TGTGCCAGCAGTGCATCTGGAAACACCATATATTTT. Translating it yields CASSASGNTIYF. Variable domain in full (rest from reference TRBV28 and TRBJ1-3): DVKVTQSSRYLVKRTGEKVFLECVQDMDHENMFWYRQDPGLGLRLIYFSYDVKMKEKGDIPEGYSVSREKKERFSLILESASTNQTSMYLCASSASGNTIYFGEGSWLTVV.

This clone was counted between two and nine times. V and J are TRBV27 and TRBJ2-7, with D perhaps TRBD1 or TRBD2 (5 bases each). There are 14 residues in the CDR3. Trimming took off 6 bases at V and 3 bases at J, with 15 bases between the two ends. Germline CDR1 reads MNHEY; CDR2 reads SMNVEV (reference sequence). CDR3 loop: CASRWDARNYEQYF. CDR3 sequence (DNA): TGTGCCAGCAGGTGGGACGCCCGGAACTACGAGCAGTACTTC.

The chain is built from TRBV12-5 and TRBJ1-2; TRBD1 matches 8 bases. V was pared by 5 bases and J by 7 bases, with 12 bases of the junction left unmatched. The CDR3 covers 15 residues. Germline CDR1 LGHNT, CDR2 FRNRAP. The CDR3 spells CASGNTGTGVSGYTF. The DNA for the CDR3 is TGTGCTAGTGGTAACACCGGGACAGGAGTTTCTGGCTACACCTTC.

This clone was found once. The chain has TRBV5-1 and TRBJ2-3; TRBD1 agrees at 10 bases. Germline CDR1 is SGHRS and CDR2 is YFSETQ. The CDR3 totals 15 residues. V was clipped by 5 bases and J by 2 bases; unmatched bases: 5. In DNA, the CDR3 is TGCGCCAGCAGTCGACGACAGGGGGCCACAGATACGCAGTATTTT. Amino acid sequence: CASSRRQGATDTQYF.

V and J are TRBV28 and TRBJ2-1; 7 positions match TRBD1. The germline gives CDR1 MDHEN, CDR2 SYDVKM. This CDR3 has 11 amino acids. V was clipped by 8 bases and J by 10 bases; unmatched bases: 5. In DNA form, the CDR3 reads TGTGCCAGCTCATTACAGGGGGAGCAGTTCTTC. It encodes CASSLQGEQFF.